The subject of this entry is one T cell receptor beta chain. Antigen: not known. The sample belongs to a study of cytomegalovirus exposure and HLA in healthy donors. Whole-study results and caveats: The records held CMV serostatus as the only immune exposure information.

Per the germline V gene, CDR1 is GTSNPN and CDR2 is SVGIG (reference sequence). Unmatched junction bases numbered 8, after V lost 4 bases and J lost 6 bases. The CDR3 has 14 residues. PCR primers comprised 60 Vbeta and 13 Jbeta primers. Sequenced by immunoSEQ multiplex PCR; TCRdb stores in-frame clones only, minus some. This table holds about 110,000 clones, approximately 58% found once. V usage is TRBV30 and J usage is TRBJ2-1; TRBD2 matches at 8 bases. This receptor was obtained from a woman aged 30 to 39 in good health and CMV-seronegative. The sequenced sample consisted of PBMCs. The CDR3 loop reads CAWTPAGVINEQFF. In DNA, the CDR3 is TGTGCCTGGACCCCAGCGGGAGTAATCAATGAGCAGTTCTTC. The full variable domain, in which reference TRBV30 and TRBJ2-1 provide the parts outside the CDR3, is SQTIHQWPATLVQPVGSPLSLECTVEGTSNPNLYWYRQAAGRGLQLLFYSVGIGQISSEVPQNLSASRPQDRQFILSSKKLLLSDSGFYLCAWTPAGVINEQFFGPGTRLTVL.